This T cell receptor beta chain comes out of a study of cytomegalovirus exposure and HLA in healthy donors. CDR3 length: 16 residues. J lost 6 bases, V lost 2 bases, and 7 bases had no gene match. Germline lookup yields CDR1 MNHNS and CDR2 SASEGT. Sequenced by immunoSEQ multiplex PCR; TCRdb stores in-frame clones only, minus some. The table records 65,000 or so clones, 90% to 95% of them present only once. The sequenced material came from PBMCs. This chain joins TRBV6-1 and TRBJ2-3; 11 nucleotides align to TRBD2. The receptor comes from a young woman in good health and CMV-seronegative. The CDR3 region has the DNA TGTGCCAGCAGTGAATATACGACTAGCGGGGCCGATACGCAGTATTTT. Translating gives CASSEYTTSGADTQYF.